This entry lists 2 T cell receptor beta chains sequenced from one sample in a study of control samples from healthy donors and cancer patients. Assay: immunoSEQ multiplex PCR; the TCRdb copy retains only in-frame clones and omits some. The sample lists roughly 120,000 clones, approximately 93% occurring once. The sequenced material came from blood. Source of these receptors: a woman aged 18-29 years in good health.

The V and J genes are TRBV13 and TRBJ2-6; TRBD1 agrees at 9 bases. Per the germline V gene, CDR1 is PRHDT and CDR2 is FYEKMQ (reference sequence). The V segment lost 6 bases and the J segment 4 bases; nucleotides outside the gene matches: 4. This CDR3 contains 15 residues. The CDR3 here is CASSLQGAGANVLTF. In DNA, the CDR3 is TGTGCCAGCAGTTTACAGGGGGCCGGGGCCAACGTCCTGACTTTC.

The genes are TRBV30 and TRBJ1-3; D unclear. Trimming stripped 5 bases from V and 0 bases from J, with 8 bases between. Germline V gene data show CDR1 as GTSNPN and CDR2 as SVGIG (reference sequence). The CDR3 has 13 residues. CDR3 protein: CAWSRSSGNTIYF. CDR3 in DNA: TGTGCCTGGTCCCGGAGCTCTGGAAACACCATATATTTT.